A single sample gave rise to the 14 T cell receptor beta chains below, sequenced in a study of molecular identifiers for immune sequencing clone quantification. MiXCR was run by TCRdb on the PCR reads, yielding one entry per CDR3 protein. The sample lists over 550,000 distinct CDR3 sequences; roughly 23% were seen once. The sequencing sample was made of naive CD8+ T cells from blood, with Jurkat cell RNA spiked in. Subset defined: FACS-sorted CD8+CD4-CCR7+CD45RA+ naive T cells. The source of these receptors is a human donor in good health. Some libraries in this study had Jurkat cell RNA spiked in.

The chain has TRBV6-2 or TRBV6-3 and TRBJ2-7; 9 bases match TRBD2. V lost 5 bases and J lost 7; bases outside the gene matches: 6. From germline, CDR1 is MNHEY and CDR2 SVGEGT. The CDR3 covers 13 residues. This CDR3 is CASSRTSADEQYF. CDR3 coding DNA: TGTGCCAGCAGTCGGACTAGCGCAGATGAGCAGTACTTC.

With respect to this clonotype: One end of the junction varies from germline; a read error may be responsible. The genes are TRBV30 and TRBJ2-1; D is ambiguous. Germline V gene sequence: CDR1 GTSNPN, CDR2 SVGIG (reference sequence). This CDR3 is 14 amino acids long. CDR3 protein: CTWSVLSSYNEQFF. CDR3 DNA: TGTACCTGGAGTGTACTCAGCTCCTACAATGAGCAGTTCTTC.

With respect to this clonotype: At one end the junction does not follow the germline gene, possibly because of a read error. The chain links TRBV2 to TRBJ2-3; possibly TRBD1 or TRBD2 for D (5 bases each). Germline CDR1 is SNHLY and CDR2 is FYNNEI. The CDR3 is made up of 14 amino acids. The CDR3 sequence is CARSGTSSTDTQYF. The CDR3 DNA reads as TGTGCCCGCAGTGGGACGTCTAGCACAGATACGCAGTATTTT.

This clonotype was found a few times. The V and J genes are TRBV4-1 and TRBJ2-7, with 7 bases aligning to TRBD1. Per the germline V gene, CDR1 is MGHRA and CDR2 is YSYEKL. The trim removed 0 bases at V and 5 bases at J, leaving 10 bases unmatched. The CDR3 is 16 amino acids. The CDR3 sequence: CASSQEAHTGAHEQYF. CDR3 coding DNA: TGCGCCAGCAGCCAAGAAGCCCACACAGGGGCCCACGAGCAGTACTTC.

The genes are TRBV30 and TRBJ1-2; the D gene is possibly TRBD1 (5 bases). Germline CDR1 reads GTSNPN; CDR2 reads SVGIG (reference sequence). This CDR3 comprises 16 residues. Trimming pared 3 bases from V and 6 bases from J, leaving 23 bases between. CDR3 nucleotides: TGTGCCTGGAGCGTAGGGGTGGGCTTCTTGGATCATGGCTACACCTTC. This translates into CAWSVGVGFLDHGYTF. The complete variable domain, with remaining parts taken from reference TRBV30 and TRBJ1-2, reads SQTIHQWPATLVQPVGSPLSLECTVEGTSNPNLYWYRQAAGRGLQLLFYSVGIGQISSEVPQNLSASRPQDRQFILSSKKLLLSDSGFYLCAWSVGVGFLDHGYTFGSGTRLTVV.

This clonotype was observed many times. The V and J genes are TRBV2 and TRBJ2-7; TRBD2 aligns across 7 bases. CDR1 and CDR2 from the germline V gene are SNHLY and FYNNEI. CDR3 length: 12 amino acids. V was clipped by 11 bases and J by 2 bases; unmatched bases: 6. The CDR3 spells CAGRARTYEQYF. CDR3 sequence (DNA): TGTGCCGGGAGGGCCAGAACCTACGAGCAGTACTTC.

This clonotype was counted a single time. A much more abundant neighbour one base away suggests this may be a read error. This chain links TRBV4-1 with TRBJ1-4; the D is unclear. The germline gives CDR1 MGHRA, CDR2 YSYEKL. The CDR3 has 14 residues. DNA of the CDR3: TGCGCCAGCAGCCAACAGGCAACTAAAGAAAAACTGTTTTTT. Translated: CASSQQATKEKLFF.

Points on this clonotype: It may be a read error: a sequence one base away is much more abundant. This chain connects TRBV14 to TRBJ1-1; D remains unclear. CDR1 is SGHDN, CDR2 FVKESK, per germline. This CDR3 has 10 amino acids. The CDR3 reads CASSQGKALF. The CDR3 DNA is TGTGCCAGCAGCCAAGGGAAGGCTCTCTTT.

This clonotype has only one observation. The chain carries TRBV20-1 and TRBJ2-1, with D perhaps TRBD2 (5 bases). The CDR3 contains 18 residues. CDR1 is DFQATT and CDR2 is SNEGSKA in the germline V gene (reference sequence). The germline V and J ends were trimmed by 3 bases and 1 base, with 22 bases remaining between them. This CDR3 reads CSASGLMRAGQSYNEQFF. The CDR3 nucleotides read TGCAGTGCTAGTGGTTTAATGAGGGCGGGCCAGTCCTACAATGAGCAGTTCTTC.

The V call is TRBV28, the J call TRBJ1-1; 8 bases fit TRBD1. J gave up 5 bases and V 6 bases, and 8 bases lay outside the gene matches. Germline V CDR1 and CDR2: MDHEN, SYDVKM. The CDR3 loop spans 14 amino acids. For the CDR3, the DNA is TGTGCCAGCAGCTTCAGGGGGCTACGGACTGAAGCTTTCTTT. It codes for CASSFRGLRTEAFF. Drawing the rest from reference TRBV28 and TRBJ1-1, the complete variable domain is DVKVTQSSRYLVKRTGEKVFLECVQDMDHENMFWYRQDPGLGLRLIYFSYDVKMKEKGDIPEGYSVSREKKERFSLILESASTNQTSMYLCASSFRGLRTEAFFGQGTRLTVV.

This clonotype was seen a handful of times. J is TRBJ2-1 and V is TRBV7-9; D is tentatively TRBD1 or TRBD2 (7 bases each). The V gene's germline CDR1 is SEHNR and CDR2 FQNEAQ (reference sequence). Trimming shortened V by 5 bases and J by 5 bases, and 22 bases separated the two germline ends. This CDR3 comprises 17 residues. CDR3 nucleotides: TGTGCCAGCAGCGAACCCACATCAGGGGGGGCAAACAATGAGCAGTTCTTC. Its protein product is CASSEPTSGGANNEQFF. The full variable domain, rest sourced from reference TRBV7-9 and TRBJ2-1, is DTGVSQNPRHKITKRGQNVTFRCDPISEHNRLYWYRQTLGQGPEFLTYFQNEAQLEKSRLLSDRFSAERPKGSFSTLEIQRTEQGDSAMYLCASSEPTSGGANNEQFFGPGTRLTVL.

This clonotype has a handful of counts. The chain employs TRBV3-1 and TRBJ2-7; 10 bases fit TRBD1. Losses at the gene ends were 1 base for V and 7 bases for J; bases not matched to a gene: 4. The CDR3 consists of 14 residues. From germline, CDR1 is LGHDT and CDR2 YNNKEL (reference sequence). The CDR3 sequence is CASSQGTGGDEQYF. The DNA of the CDR3 is TGTGCCAGCAGCCAAGGGACAGGGGGAGATGAGCAGTACTTC.

The chain is built from TRBV9 and TRBJ2-2; D may match TRBD1 or TRBD2 (5 bases each). Germline CDR1 and CDR2: SGDLS and YYNGEE. Trimming shortened V by 3 bases and J by 7 bases, and 13 bases separated the two germline ends. The CDR3 covers 14 residues. CDR3 loop: CASSGGPLGGELFF. The CDR3 region has the DNA TGTGCCAGCAGCGGGGGACCTTTAGGCGGGGAGCTGTTTTTT.

This clonotype showed up just a few times. This chain uses TRBV23-1 with TRBJ1-3; tentative D call: TRBD1 (5 bases). Being an ORF, TRBV23-1 has a function that is uncertain. The V end lost 0 bases, the J end lost 0 bases, and 18 bases lay between the germline ends. The CDR3 runs to 19 residues. DNA of the CDR3: TGCGCCAGCAGTCAATCGAGAACCCCGGGACGCCGCTCTGGAAACACCATATATTTT. Protein sequence: CASSQSRTPGRRSGNTIYF.